The 13 T cell receptor beta chains presented below share a single source sample, sequenced in a study of shared clonotypes between healthy human individuals. Generated by immunoSEQ multiplex PCR, the TCRdb table keeps only in-frame clones and is missing some. The sample contains around 2.5 million clones, 93% of which appear only once. Sequenced sample: naive CD4+ T cells from PBMCs. Subset specified: CD45RA+ positively selected. These receptors came from a young man in good health. Some clones in this sample may be carry-over from other donors' samples.

With respect to this clone: The sample holds other DNA sequences that translate to the same CDR3. The rearrangement joins TRBV7-9 to TRBJ2-1; 12 bases are shared with TRBD2. CDR3 length: 13 residues. Germline V gene data show CDR1 as SEHNR and CDR2 as FQNEAQ (reference sequence). After removal of 8 bases from V and 8 bases from J, the junction contained 4 bases not matched to a gene. CDR3: CASGLAGGYEQFF. The CDR3 region has the DNA TGTGCCAGCGGTCTAGCGGGAGGGTATGAGCAGTTCTTC.

This clone was recorded only once. The J gene is TRBJ1-2, the V gene TRBV30; D call uncertain. CDR3 length: 13 residues. The germline V gene has CDR1 GTSNPN and CDR2 SVGIG (reference sequence). The V end was cut by 4 bases, the J end by 3 bases, with 12 bases between. CDR3 nucleotide sequence: TGTGCCTGGAAAGACCAGGCCCACTATGGCTACACCTTC. It yields the protein CAWKDQAHYGYTF.

The V call is TRBV2, the J call TRBJ2-2, with 13 bases aligning to TRBD2. Germline loops: CDR1 SNHLY, CDR2 FYNNEI. This CDR3 contains 17 residues. V shed 6 bases, J shed 6 bases, and the junction held 10 bases outside the gene matches. This chain's CDR3 is CASRPRTSGSIPGELFF. The DNA for the CDR3 is TGTGCCAGCAGACCCAGGACTAGCGGGAGTATACCCGGGGAGCTGTTTTTT.

Comment on this clone: Other DNA sequences in the sample encode the same CDR3. The chain carries TRBV6-5 and TRBJ1-2, with D possibly being TRBD1 (6 bases). V was clipped by 5 bases and J by 2 bases, with 9 bases between them. CDR1 and CDR2 (germline): MNHEY, SVGAGI. This CDR3 comprises 13 residues. CDR3 in DNA: TGTGCCAGCAGTCCGGGACAAAACTATGGCTACACCTTC. Translating gives CASSPGQNYGYTF.

The rearrangement links TRBV7-9 to TRBJ2-6, with D possibly TRBD1 on 6 matching bases. Germline V gene sequence: CDR1 SEHNR, CDR2 FQNEAQ (reference sequence). Trimming removed 4 bases at V and 2 bases at J, with 9 bases between. This CDR3 has 15 amino acids. CDR3 DNA sequence: TGTGCCAGCAGCTCCGGACAGCCTGGGGCCAACGTCCTGACTTTC. It yields the protein CASSSGQPGANVLTF.

The chain combines TRBV2 with TRBJ2-3, with D uncertain. V was trimmed by 4 bases and J by 2 bases, leaving 10 bases between them. Per germline, CDR1 SNHLY and CDR2 FYNNEI. CDR3 length equals 14 residues. DNA for the CDR3: TGTGCCAGCAGTGTGGGAAGTGCCACAGATACGCAGTATTTT. Protein product: CASSVGSATDTQYF.

This clone came up a few times. The chain joins TRBV7-7 to TRBJ2-5; D may be TRBD2 (6 bases). V gave up 5 bases and J gave up 4 bases, with 11 bases separating them. CDR3 size: 13 residues. The germline V gene has CDR1 SSHAT and CDR2 FNYEAQ (reference sequence). The CDR3 DNA is TGTGCCAGCAGCCTACGGGAGCGAGAGACCCAGTACTTC. Translated: CASSLRERETQYF.

This chain joins TRBV18 and TRBJ1-1; D uncertain. This CDR3 region has 15 residues. Germline V gene sequence: CDR1 KGHSH, CDR2 LQKENI. V lost 3 bases to trimming and J lost 1 base, with 12 bases between them. The CDR3 here is CASSPNLSGNTEAFF. As DNA, the CDR3 is TGTGCCAGCTCACCGAACCTCTCCGGGAACACTGAAGCTTTCTTT.

Remarks on this clone: A junction end diverges from the germline sequence, so it may reflect a read error. The V and J genes are TRBV5-3 and TRBJ1-1; D gene uncertain. TRBV5-3 is flagged as an ORF with uncertain function. CDR3 size: 10 residues. In nucleotides, the CDR3 is TGTGCCCCCCGGTTACCCGGGCCCCTATTT. Translation: CAPRLPGPLF.

Note on this clone: Other DNA sequences in this sample translate to the same CDR3. CDR3 DNA sequence: TGCGCCAGCAGCTCACAGGGGGCTGACTATGGCTACACCTTC. This encodes CASSSQGADYGYTF. This chain connects TRBV5-1 to TRBJ1-2, with 9 bases lining up with TRBD1. CDR3 length: 14 residues. The V and J ends lost 3 bases and 3 bases, in that order; junction bases with no gene match: 3. CDR1 and CDR2 (germline): SGHRS, YFSETQ.

A note on this clone: This same CDR3 is encoded by further DNA sequences in the sample. V is TRBV7-2 and J is TRBJ2-7; D may be TRBD1 (5 bases). The CDR3 spans 14 residues. V was shortened by 3 bases and J by 0 bases, with 9 bases between the two germline ends. Germline V gene data show CDR1 as SGHTA and CDR2 as FQGNSA. CDR3 in amino acids: CASSFGQGSYEQYF. The CDR3 DNA sequence: TGTGCCAGCAGCTTTGGGCAGGGCTCCTACGAGCAGTACTTC.

The rearrangement links TRBV5-6 to TRBJ2-2; TRBD1 matches at 7 bases. V shed 5 bases, J shed 4 bases, and the junction held 8 bases outside the gene matches. This CDR3 comprises 15 residues. CDR1 and CDR2 from the germline V gene are SGHDT and YYEEEE. CDR3 loop: CASSPRQGRTGELFF. CDR3 in DNA: TGTGCCAGCAGTCCCCGACAGGGACGCACCGGGGAGCTGTTTTTT.

The V gene is TRBV7-9, the J gene TRBJ2-5, with no clear D. This CDR3 comprises 15 residues. Germline CDR1 is SEHNR and CDR2 is FQNEAQ (reference sequence). Trimming took off 5 bases at V and 0 bases at J, with 13 bases between the two ends. The CDR3 coding sequence is TGTGCCAGCAGCCCGCCTTCGTGGTACCAAGAGACCCAGTACTTC. Translated, it gives CASSPPSWYQETQYF.